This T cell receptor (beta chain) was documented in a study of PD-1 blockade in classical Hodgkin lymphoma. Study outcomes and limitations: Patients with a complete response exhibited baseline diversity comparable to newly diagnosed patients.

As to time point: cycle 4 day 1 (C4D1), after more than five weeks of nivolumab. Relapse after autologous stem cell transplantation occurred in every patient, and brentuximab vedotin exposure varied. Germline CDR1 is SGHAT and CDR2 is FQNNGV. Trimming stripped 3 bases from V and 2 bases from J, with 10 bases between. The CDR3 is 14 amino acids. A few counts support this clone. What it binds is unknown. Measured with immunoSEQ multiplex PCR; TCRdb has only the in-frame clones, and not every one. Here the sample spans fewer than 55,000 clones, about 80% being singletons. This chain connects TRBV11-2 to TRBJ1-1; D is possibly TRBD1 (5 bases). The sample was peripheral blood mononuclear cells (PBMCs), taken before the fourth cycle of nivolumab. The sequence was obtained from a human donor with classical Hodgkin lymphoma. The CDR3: CASSFSRGNTEAFF. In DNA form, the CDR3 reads TGTGCCAGCAGCTTTTCAAGGGGAAACACTGAAGCTTTCTTT. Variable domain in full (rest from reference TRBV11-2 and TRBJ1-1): EAGVAQSPRYKIIEKRQSVAFWCNPISGHATLYWYQQILGQGPKLLIQFQNNGVVDDSQLPKDRFSAERLKGVDSTLKIQPAKLEDSAVYLCASSFSRGNTEAFFGQGTRLTVV.